Following are 31 T cell receptor beta chains from one sample sequenced in a study of cytomegalovirus exposure and HLA in healthy donors. Clones were read by immunoSEQ multiplex PCR, and TCRdb kept only the in-frame ones, dropping some. This table has some 250,000 clones, almost 90% appearing once. Sequencing input: PBMCs. The receptors here all came from a woman younger than 30 in good health and CMV-seronegative.

The count of this clone is one. The chain recombines TRBV18 with TRBJ2-2; TRBD1 agrees at 8 bases. Germline CDR1 and CDR2: KGHSH and LQKENI. The J segment lost 5 bases and the V segment lost 3 bases, leaving 5 bases of the junction unmatched. The CDR3 totals 15 residues. CDR3 amino acids: CASSPGTGPTGELFF. The CDR3, as DNA: TGTGCCAGCTCACCTGGGACAGGTCCAACCGGGGAGCTGTTTTTT.

The V and J genes are TRBV27 and TRBJ1-1; D may be TRBD1 (6 bases). Germline loops: CDR1 MNHEY, CDR2 SMNVEV (reference sequence). The V gene lost 0 bases and the J gene lost 1 base, with 9 bases spanning the gap. The CDR3 runs 15 residues. The CDR3 reads CASSLSQGANTEAFF. The CDR3, as DNA: TGTGCCAGCAGTTTATCACAGGGTGCGAACACTGAAGCTTTCTTT.

The chain joins TRBV5-1 to TRBJ2-1; 7 bases align to TRBD2. J gave up 8 bases and V 7 bases, and 15 bases lay outside the gene matches. The CDR3 runs to 15 residues. Germline CDR1 reads SGHRS; CDR2 reads YFSETQ. The CDR3 loop is CASGVLAGLSDEQFF. The CDR3 nucleotides are TGCGCCAGCGGGGTCTTAGCGGGCCTCAGCGATGAGCAGTTCTTC.

The chain carries TRBV6-6 and TRBJ2-1, with D tentatively TRBD2 (6 bases). The CDR3 is 15 residues long. Germline V gene data show CDR1 as MNHNY and CDR2 as SVGAGI (reference sequence). V lost 8 bases, J lost 5 bases, and 19 bases lay in between. This CDR3 is CASAPAIAANNEQFF. The CDR3 DNA reads as TGTGCCAGCGCTCCAGCAATAGCGGCTAACAATGAGCAGTTCTTC.

J is TRBJ1-5 and V is TRBV5-4; the match to TRBD1 covers 9 bases. V was pared by 3 bases and J by 4 bases, with 5 bases of the junction left unmatched. Germline-derived CDR1 and CDR2 are SGHNT and YYREEE (reference sequence). CDR3 length: 15 amino acids. CDR3 coding DNA: TGTGCCAGCAGCTCCGGGACAGGGTTAAATCAGCCCCAGCATTTT. Protein: CASSSGTGLNQPQHF.

The genes are TRBV15 and TRBJ1-5, with 8 bases matching TRBD1. The germline V gene has CDR1 LNHNV and CDR2 YYDKDF (reference sequence). The CDR3 sequence is 15 residues long. V shed 4 bases and J 4 bases; nucleotides not matched to a gene: 6. The CDR3 spells CATSKDRVGNQPQHF. As DNA, the CDR3 is TGTGCCACCAGCAAGGACAGGGTAGGAAATCAGCCCCAGCATTTT.

This rearrangement joins TRBV15 to TRBJ2-7, with 8 bases aligning to TRBD1. The length of the CDR3 is 16 residues. Germline trimming cut 0 bases from V and 3 bases from J; bases unmatched to any gene: 7. Germline loops: CDR1 LNHNV, CDR2 YYDKDF (reference sequence). The CDR3 bases are TGTGCCACCAGCAGAGAGTTGGGGACAGGAGACTACGAGCAGTACTTC. It translates to CATSRELGTGDYEQYF. The full variable domain, with the rest looked up from reference TRBV15 and TRBJ2-7, is DAMVIQNPRYQVTQFGKPVTLSCSQTLNHNVMYWYQQKSSQAPKLLFHYYDKDFNNEADTPDNFQSRRPNTSFCFLDIRSPGLGDTAMYLCATSRELGTGDYEQYFGPGTRLTVT.

V gene TRBV28 combines with J gene TRBJ2-5, with 10 bases aligning to TRBD2. The CDR3 covers 13 residues. V lost 10 bases and J lost 0; bases outside the gene matches: 2. The germline V gene has CDR1 MDHEN and CDR2 SYDVKM. CDR3 bases: TGTGCCAATAGCGGGGGGCACCAAGAGACCCAGTACTTC. It specifies CANSGGHQETQYF. Supplemented by reference TRBV28 and TRBJ2-5, the full variable domain reads DVKVTQSSRYLVKRTGEKVFLECVQDMDHENMFWYRQDPGLGLRLIYFSYDVKMKEKGDIPEGYSVSREKKERFSLILESASTNQTSMYLCANSGGHQETQYFGPGTRLLVL.

J is TRBJ2-3 and V is TRBV12-5; 8 bases match TRBD1. The CDR3 sequence is 17 residues long. Per the germline V gene, CDR1 is LGHNT and CDR2 is FRNRAP. V lost 2 bases to trimming and J lost 5 bases; unmatched junction nucleotides: 12. CDR3 sequence: CASGLIPGQGSIDTQYF. The CDR3 region has the DNA TGTGCTAGTGGTTTGATTCCCGGACAGGGAAGTATAGATACGCAGTATTTT.

The CDR3 reads CASSQTGPDTQYF. CDR3 DNA: TGTGCCAGCAGCCAAACAGGTCCAGATACGCAGTATTTT. This rearrangement joins TRBV27 to TRBJ2-3, with TRBD1 as a possible D gene (5 bases). Per germline, CDR1 MNHEY and CDR2 SMNVEV (reference sequence). There are 13 residues in the CDR3. The V gene lost 6 bases and the J gene lost 4 bases, with 11 bases spanning the gap.

The chain has TRBV7-9 and TRBJ2-7; 9 bases map to TRBD1. V shed 5 bases, J shed 8 bases, and the junction held 19 bases outside the gene matches. The CDR3 has 17 residues. The germline gives CDR1 SEHNR, CDR2 FQNEAQ (reference sequence). The CDR3 DNA sequence: TGTGCCAGCAGCCGTCAGGATGTCGGGACAGGGCTTCGGCAGCAGTACTTC. It encodes CASSRQDVGTGLRQQYF.

This chain connects TRBV27 to TRBJ2-1; the match to TRBD1 covers 12 bases. V shed 6 bases and J 12 bases; nucleotides not matched to a gene: 12. The CDR3 loop spans 15 amino acids. The germline V gene encodes CDR1 MNHEY and CDR2 SMNVEV (reference sequence). This chain's CDR3 is CASSTAGQGALGQFF. The CDR3 nucleotides read TGTGCCAGCAGCACCGCGGGACAGGGGGCGCTCGGGCAGTTCTTC.

Only one count was recorded for this clone. V and J are TRBV28 and TRBJ1-5, with no clear D. CDR1 is MDHEN and CDR2 is SYDVKM in the germline V gene. Trimming pared 10 bases from V and 0 bases from J, leaving 13 bases between. The CDR3 has 14 amino acids. Written as DNA, the CDR3 is TGTGCCACATACAGTGTTTATAGCAATCAGCCCCAGCATTTT. Its translation: CATYSVYSNQPQHF.

The V call is TRBV28, the J call TRBJ1-2; maybe TRBD1 (5 bases). Trimming removed 5 bases from V and 5 bases from J, with 9 bases in between. This CDR3 comprises 12 residues. CDR1 is MDHEN, CDR2 SYDVKM, per germline. The CDR3 DNA is TGTGCCAGCAGTACGGACACATATGGCTACACCTTC. It encodes CASSTDTYGYTF.

V usage is TRBV4-1 and J usage is TRBJ1-6, with 9 bases identical to TRBD1. The germline CDR1 and CDR2 sequences are MGHRA and YSYEKL. J gave up 6 bases and V 6 bases, and 3 bases lay outside the gene matches. This CDR3 comprises 14 residues. The DNA of the CDR3 is TGCGCCAGCAGGGGACAGGGCGGTAATTCACCCCTCCACTTT. This gives the protein CASRGQGGNSPLHF.

The CDR3 DNA is TGCGCCAGCAGCTCCCTAGCGGGGGGGGGCGATGAGCAGTTCTTC. The encoded protein is CASSSLAGGGDEQFF. V usage is TRBV5-1 and J usage is TRBJ2-1; 12 bases line up with TRBD2. Trimming at V came to 3 bases and at J to 8 bases, leaving 6 bases not matched to a gene. The CDR3 is made up of 15 amino acids. From germline, CDR1 is SGHRS and CDR2 YFSETQ.

The chain combines TRBV5-6 with TRBJ1-4, with 7 bases aligning to TRBD1. The CDR3 is 14 amino acids. Looked up from germline, CDR1 is SGHDT and CDR2 is YYEEEE. V shed 0 bases and J 10 bases; nucleotides not matched to a gene: 6. The CDR3 region is CASSLGGGFGKLFF. The CDR3 DNA is TGTGCCAGCAGCTTGGGAGGGGGCTTCGGAAAACTGTTTTTT.

CDR3 sequence (DNA): TGCAGCGTTGAACAGGGGAACACCGGGGAGCTGTTTTTT. Protein sequence: CSVEQGNTGELFF. The J gene is TRBJ2-2, the V gene TRBV29-1; D is possibly TRBD1 (5 bases). Trimming cost V 2 bases and J 1 base, with 5 bases left between them. The CDR3 spans 13 residues. The V gene's germline CDR1 is SQVTM and CDR2 ANQGSEA.

The chain recombines TRBV28 with TRBJ1-4; D is unclear. The CDR3 sequence is 15 residues long. The germline V gene has CDR1 MDHEN and CDR2 SYDVKM. Trimming pared 2 bases from V and 5 bases from J, leaving 12 bases between. The CDR3 DNA follows: TGTGCCAGCAGTTTAGGTAACAGACGAAATGAAAAACTGTTTTTT. Encoded protein: CASSLGNRRNEKLFF. Supplemented by reference TRBV28 and TRBJ1-4, the full variable domain reads DVKVTQSSRYLVKRTGEKVFLECVQDMDHENMFWYRQDPGLGLRLIYFSYDVKMKEKGDIPEGYSVSREKKERFSLILESASTNQTSMYLCASSLGNRRNEKLFFGSGTQLSVL.

The chain links TRBV15 to TRBJ2-5; D is uncertain. V was trimmed by 1 base and J by 5 bases, leaving 14 bases between them. Germline V gene data show CDR1 as LNHNV and CDR2 as YYDKDF (reference sequence). The CDR3 has 15 residues. The CDR3 DNA sequence: TGTGCCACCAGCAGAGGCGGCGTCAGTCAGGAGACCCAGTACTTC. Its translation: CATSRGGVSQETQYF. The entire variable domain, with the rest obtained from reference TRBV15 and TRBJ2-5, is as follows: DAMVIQNPRYQVTQFGKPVTLSCSQTLNHNVMYWYQQKSSQAPKLLFHYYDKDFNNEADTPDNFQSRRPNTSFCFLDIRSPGLGDTAMYLCATSRGGVSQETQYFGPGTRLLVL.

V usage is TRBV5-4 and J usage is TRBJ2-1, with 9 bases aligning to TRBD2. From germline, CDR1 is SGHNT and CDR2 YYREEE (reference sequence). V trimming: 0 bases; J trimming: 3 bases; junction bases outside the gene matches: 4. This CDR3 spans 16 amino acids. CDR3 amino acids: CASSLGSGGHYNEQFF. The CDR3 DNA reads as TGTGCCAGCAGCTTGGGAAGCGGGGGGCACTACAATGAGCAGTTCTTC.

The V call is TRBV18, the J call TRBJ2-1; D might be TRBD2 (5 bases). Trimming shortened V by 4 bases and J by 7 bases, and 11 bases separated the two germline ends. Germline CDR1 is KGHSH and CDR2 is LQKENI. The CDR3 loop spans 13 amino acids. The CDR3 nucleotides read TGTGCCAGCTCACTCGGGGAGCTAAATGAGCAGTTCTTC. Protein sequence: CASSLGELNEQFF. The variable domain in full, with the rest retrieved from reference TRBV18 and TRBJ2-1, is NAGVMQNPRHLVRRRGQEARLRCSPMKGHSHVYWYRQLPEEGLKFMVYLQKENIIDESGMPKERFSAEFPKEGPSILRIQQVVRGDSAAYFCASSLGELNEQFFGPGTRLTVL.

The chain carries TRBV19 and TRBJ2-7; TRBD2 agrees at 7 bases. The V gene's germline CDR1 is LNHDA and CDR2 SQIVND (reference sequence). V shed 6 bases and J 2 bases; nucleotides not matched to a gene: 4. The CDR3 is 13 residues long. CDR3 in DNA: TGTGCCAGTAGCCTAGGGAGGGCCTACGAGCAGTACTTC. This codes for CASSLGRAYEQYF.

The chain is built from TRBV18 and TRBJ2-7; a possible D gene is TRBD1 (5 bases). This CDR3 spans 17 amino acids. Trimming took 6 bases from V and 0 from J, leaving 21 bases between them. The germline V gene has CDR1 KGHSH and CDR2 LQKENI. This CDR3 reads CASSPFSLDKSSYEQYF. CDR3 nucleotide sequence: TGTGCCAGCTCGCCCTTTTCCCTGGACAAAAGCTCCTACGAGCAGTACTTC.

This chain links TRBV28 with TRBJ1-3; 7 nucleotides match TRBD1. Per the germline V gene, CDR1 is MDHEN and CDR2 is SYDVKM. This CDR3 comprises 18 residues. V shed 5 bases, J shed 0 bases, and the junction held 13 bases outside the gene matches. The CDR3 nucleotides are TGTGCCAGCAGTCTCCTAATACAGGGGATCGCCTCTGGAAACACCATATATTTT. Translated, it gives CASSLLIQGIASGNTIYF.

This clone was recorded once. The chain is built from TRBV10-3 and TRBJ2-7; TRBD1 might be the D (5 bases). The germline CDR1 and CDR2 sequences are ENHRY and SYGVKD. Trimming removed 4 bases at V and 2 bases at J, with 18 bases between. The CDR3 extends over 16 amino acids. The CDR3 loop reads CAISGVGEQRTYEQYF. In nucleotides, the CDR3 is TGTGCCATCAGTGGAGTAGGGGAACAGAGAACCTACGAGCAGTACTTC.

The chain couples TRBV5-1 to TRBJ2-1; a possible D gene is TRBD2 (6 bases). Trimming stripped 3 bases from V and 6 bases from J, with 19 bases between. Germline V gene data show CDR1 as SGHRS and CDR2 as YFSETQ. CDR3 size: 16 residues. The CDR3, as DNA: TGCGCCAGCAGCTCTAAGACTAGGGCCCAAGTCAATGAGCAGTTCTTC. The encoded protein is CASSSKTRAQVNEQFF.

This clone came up once. The chain uses TRBV12-5 and TRBJ2-2; TRBD1 aligns across 11 bases. CDR1 is LGHNT and CDR2 is FRNRAP in the germline V gene. Trimming took 6 bases from V and 7 from J; bases not matched to a gene: 10. The length of the CDR3 is 16 residues. The CDR3 DNA reads as TGTGCTAGTGGCCCGGACAGGGGGCATTTTGGCGGGGAGCTGTTTTTT. It translates to CASGPDRGHFGGELFF. Full variable domain (outside the CDR3, taken from reference TRBV12-5 and TRBJ2-2): DARVTQTPRHKVTEMGQEVTMRCQPILGHNTVFWYRQTMMQGLELLAYFRNRAPLDDSGMPKDRFSAEMPDATLATLKIQPSEPRDSAVYFCASGPDRGHFGGELFFGEGSRLTVL.

The chain is built from TRBV19 and TRBJ1-4; D gene unclear. The CDR3 length is 17 residues. The V end was cut by 3 bases, the J end by 11 bases, with 25 bases between. Germline CDR1 reads LNHDA; CDR2 reads SQIVND (reference sequence). The CDR3 protein is CASSITSKTGSRWKLFF. The CDR3 DNA reads as TGTGCCAGTAGTATCACATCTAAGACCGGGTCCAGATGGAAACTGTTTTTT.

The chain has TRBV2 and TRBJ2-7, with 8 bases matching TRBD2. Germline CDR1 is SNHLY and CDR2 is FYNNEI. The CDR3 totals 15 residues. Trimming took 6 bases from V and 0 from J; bases not matched to a gene: 7. This chain's CDR3 is CASRGGAGGSYEQYV. The CDR3, as DNA: TGTGCCAGCAGGGGGGGTGCGGGGGGCTCCTACGAGCAGTACGTC.

The rearrangement links TRBV10-3 to TRBJ2-7; 12 bases agree with TRBD1. The length of the CDR3 is 16 residues. Trimming cost V 4 bases and J 0 bases; bases outside gene matches: 4. CDR1 ENHRY and CDR2 SYGVKD come from the germline V gene. The CDR3 sequence: CAISGEGQGASYEQYF. The DNA of the CDR3 is TGTGCCATCAGTGGGGAGGGACAGGGGGCCTCCTACGAGCAGTACTTC.